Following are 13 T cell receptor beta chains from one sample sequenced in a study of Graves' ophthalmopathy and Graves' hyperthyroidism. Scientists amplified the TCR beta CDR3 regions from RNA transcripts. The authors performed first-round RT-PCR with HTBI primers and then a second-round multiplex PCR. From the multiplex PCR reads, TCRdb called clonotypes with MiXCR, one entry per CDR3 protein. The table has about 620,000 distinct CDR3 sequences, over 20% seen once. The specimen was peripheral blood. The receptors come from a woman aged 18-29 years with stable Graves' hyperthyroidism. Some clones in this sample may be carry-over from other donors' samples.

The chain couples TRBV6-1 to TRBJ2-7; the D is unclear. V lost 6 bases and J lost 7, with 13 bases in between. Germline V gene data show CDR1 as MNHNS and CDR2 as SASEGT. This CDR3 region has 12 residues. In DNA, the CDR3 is TGTGCCAGCAGGAAGGAATTGGGGGAGCAGTACTTC. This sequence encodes CASRKELGEQYF.

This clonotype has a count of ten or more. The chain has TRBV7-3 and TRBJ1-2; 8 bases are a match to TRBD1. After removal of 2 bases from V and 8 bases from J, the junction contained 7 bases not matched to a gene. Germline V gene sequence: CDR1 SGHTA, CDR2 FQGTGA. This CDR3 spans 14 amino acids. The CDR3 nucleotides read TGTGCCAGCAGCTTATCGGGGACAGGAGGCGGCTACACCTTC. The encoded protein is CASSLSGTGGGYTF.

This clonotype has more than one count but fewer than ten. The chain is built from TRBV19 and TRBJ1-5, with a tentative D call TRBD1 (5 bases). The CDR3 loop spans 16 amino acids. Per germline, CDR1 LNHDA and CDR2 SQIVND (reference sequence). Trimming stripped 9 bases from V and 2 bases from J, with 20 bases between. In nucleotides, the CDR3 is TGTGCCAGCACGACCATGGTAAGGGGAGGCAATCAGCCCCAGCATTTT. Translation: CASTTMVRGGNQPQHF.

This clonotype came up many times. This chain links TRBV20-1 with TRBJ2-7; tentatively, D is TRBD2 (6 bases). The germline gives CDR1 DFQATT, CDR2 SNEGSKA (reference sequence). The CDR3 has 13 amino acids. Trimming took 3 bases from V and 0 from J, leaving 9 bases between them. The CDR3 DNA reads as TGCAGTGCTAGCCGGGAGAGCTCCTACGAGCAGTACTTC. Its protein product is CSASRESSYEQYF.

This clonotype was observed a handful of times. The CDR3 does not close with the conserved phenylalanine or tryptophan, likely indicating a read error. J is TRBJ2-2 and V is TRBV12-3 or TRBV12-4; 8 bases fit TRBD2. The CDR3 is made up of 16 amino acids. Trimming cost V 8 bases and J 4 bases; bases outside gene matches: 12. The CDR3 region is CASAQGSGTATGELFV. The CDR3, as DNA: TGTGCCAGCGCGCAGGGTAGCGGGACGGCCACCGGGGAGCTGTTTGTT.

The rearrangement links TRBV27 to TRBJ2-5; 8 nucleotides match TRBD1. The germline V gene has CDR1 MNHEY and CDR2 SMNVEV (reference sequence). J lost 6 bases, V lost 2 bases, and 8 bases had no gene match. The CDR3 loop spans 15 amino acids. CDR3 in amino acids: CASSLIGDRFQTQYF. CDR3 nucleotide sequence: TGTGCCAGCAGTTTAATAGGGGACAGGTTTCAGACCCAGTACTTC.

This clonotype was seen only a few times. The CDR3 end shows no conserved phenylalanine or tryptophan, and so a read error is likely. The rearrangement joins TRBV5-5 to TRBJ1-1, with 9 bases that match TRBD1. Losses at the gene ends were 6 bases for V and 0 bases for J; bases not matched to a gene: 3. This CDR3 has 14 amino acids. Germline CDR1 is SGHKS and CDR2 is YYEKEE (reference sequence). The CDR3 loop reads CASNNRGLNTEAFL. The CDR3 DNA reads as TGTGCCAGCAACAACAGGGGGCTGAACACTGAAGCTTTCCTT.

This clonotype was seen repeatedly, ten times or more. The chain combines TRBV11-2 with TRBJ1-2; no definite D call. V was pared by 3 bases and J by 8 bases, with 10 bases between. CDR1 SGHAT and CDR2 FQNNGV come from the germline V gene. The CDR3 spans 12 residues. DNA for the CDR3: TGTGCCAGCAGCTTTAATCGACTCGGCTACACCTTC. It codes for CASSFNRLGYTF.

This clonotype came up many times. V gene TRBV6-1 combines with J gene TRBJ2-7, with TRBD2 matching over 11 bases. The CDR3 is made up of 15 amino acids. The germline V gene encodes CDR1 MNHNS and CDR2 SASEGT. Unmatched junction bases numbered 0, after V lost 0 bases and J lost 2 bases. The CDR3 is CASSEATSGAYEQYF. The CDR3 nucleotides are TGTGCCAGCAGTGAAGCGACTAGCGGGGCCTACGAGCAGTACTTC.

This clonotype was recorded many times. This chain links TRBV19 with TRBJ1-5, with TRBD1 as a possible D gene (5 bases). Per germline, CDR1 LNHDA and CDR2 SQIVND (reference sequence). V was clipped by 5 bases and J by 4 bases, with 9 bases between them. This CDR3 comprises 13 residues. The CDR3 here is CASSADRNQPQHF. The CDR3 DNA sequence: TGTGCCAGTAGTGCCGACAGAAATCAGCCCCAGCATTTT. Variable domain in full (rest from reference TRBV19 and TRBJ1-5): DGGITQSPKYLFRKEGQNVTLSCEQNLNHDAMYWYRQDPGQGLRLIYYSQIVNDFQKGDIAEGYSVSREKKESFPLTVTSAQKNPTAFYLCASSADRNQPQHFGDGTRLSIL.

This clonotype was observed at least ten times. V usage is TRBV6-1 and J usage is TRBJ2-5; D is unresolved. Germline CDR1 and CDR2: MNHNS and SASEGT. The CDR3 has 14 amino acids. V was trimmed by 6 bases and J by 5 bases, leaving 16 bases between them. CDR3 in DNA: TGTGCCAGCAGGCCAAGAGGAGTTGGGGAGACCCAGTACTTC. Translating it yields CASRPRGVGETQYF.

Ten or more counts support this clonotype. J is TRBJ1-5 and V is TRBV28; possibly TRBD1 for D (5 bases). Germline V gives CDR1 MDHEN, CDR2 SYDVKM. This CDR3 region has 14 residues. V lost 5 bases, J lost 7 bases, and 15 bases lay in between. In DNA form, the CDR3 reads TGTGCCAGCAGTCCGCCAGGGATGGGGCAGCCCCAGCATTTT. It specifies CASSPPGMGQPQHF.

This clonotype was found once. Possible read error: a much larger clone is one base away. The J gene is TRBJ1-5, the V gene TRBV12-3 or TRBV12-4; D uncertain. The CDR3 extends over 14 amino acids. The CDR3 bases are TGTGCCAGCGGTTTAGCGGCAGACAATCAGCCCCAGCATTTT. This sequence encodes CASGLAADNQPQHF.